These T cell receptor beta chains were read from a single sample in a study of cytomegalovirus exposure and HLA in healthy donors. Assay: immunoSEQ multiplex PCR; the TCRdb copy retains only in-frame clones and omits some. The table includes about 210,000 clones, roughly 77% detected once. Specimen: PBMCs. The receptors come from a male donor in good health and CMV-seropositive. Each CDR3 is given with its conserved first and last residue. The D gene is left open where the match is weak. A clone size is listed for some rows: how often the clone was seen (once, few, many), or a class if it is expanded.

v_gene: TRBV9; j_gene: TRBJ2-7; d_gene: TRBD2; abundance: NA; CDR3aa: CASSVEEAGGAYEQYF; CDR3nt: TGTGCCAGCAGCGTAGAAGAAGCGGGGGGGGCCTACGAGCAGTACTTC
v_gene: TRBV6-1; j_gene: TRBJ1-6; d_gene: NA; abundance: NA; CDR3aa: CASSVESGSRISPLHF; CDR3nt: TGTGCCAGCAGTGTAGAATCGGGGTCGAGGATTTCACCCCTCCACTTT
v_gene: TRBV29-1; j_gene: TRBJ2-3; d_gene: NA; abundance: NA; CDR3aa: CSGSSVDTQYF; CDR3nt: TGCAGCGGCTCCTCGGTCGATACGCAGTATTTT
v_gene: TRBV7-2; j_gene: TRBJ1-1; d_gene: NA; abundance: few; CDR3aa: CASSLGDLNTEAFF; CDR3nt: TGTGCCAGCAGCTTAGGGGACTTGAACACTGAAGCTTTCTTT
v_gene: TRBV4-3; j_gene: TRBJ2-3; d_gene: NA; abundance: NA; CDR3aa: CASSKADHYTDTQYF; CDR3nt: TGCGCCAGCAGCAAAGCGGATCACTACACAGATACGCAGTATTTT
v_gene: TRBV2; j_gene: TRBJ2-7; d_gene: TRBD2; abundance: NA; CDR3aa: CASSGLAGVLYEQYF; CDR3nt: TGTGCCAGCTCCGGACTAGCGGGGGTCCTCTACGAGCAGTACTTC
v_gene: TRBV6-5; j_gene: TRBJ2-7; d_gene: NA; abundance: NA; CDR3aa: CASSYSPGFSSYEQYF; CDR3nt: TGTGCCAGCAGTTACTCTCCCGGGTTCAGCTCCTACGAGCAGTACTTC
v_gene: TRBV7-9; j_gene: TRBJ2-3; d_gene: TRBD2; abundance: NA; CDR3aa: CASSSLAGASTDTQYF; CDR3nt: TGTGCCAGCAGCTCCCTAGCGGGTGCGAGCACAGATACGCAGTATTTT
v_gene: TRBV29-1; j_gene: TRBJ2-7; d_gene: NA; abundance: NA; CDR3aa: CSGGRSSYEQYF; CDR3nt: TGCAGCGGCGGTCGTAGCTCCTACGAGCAGTACTTC
v_gene: TRBV9; j_gene: TRBJ1-1; d_gene: NA; abundance: NA; CDR3aa: CASQDNPNTEAFF; CDR3nt: TGTGCCAGCCAAGACAACCCGAACACTGAAGCTTTCTTT
v_gene: TRBV6-5; j_gene: TRBJ2-7; d_gene: NA; abundance: NA; CDR3aa: CASSPWTGSYEQYF; CDR3nt: TGTGCCAGCAGCCCTTGGACGGGATCCTACGAGCAGTACTTC
v_gene: TRBV7-9; j_gene: TRBJ1-4; d_gene: NA; abundance: NA; CDR3aa: CASSLGGSAGGEKLFF; CDR3nt: TGTGCCAGCAGCTTAGGAGGATCGGCGGGAGGAGAAAAACTGTTTTTT
v_gene: TRBV14; j_gene: TRBJ2-6; d_gene: TRBD1; abundance: once; CDR3aa: CASSQRQGPPPGNVLTF; CDR3nt: TGTGCCAGCAGCCAGAGACAGGGGCCCCCCCCGGGCAACGTCCTGACTTTC
v_gene: TRBV9; j_gene: TRBJ1-2; d_gene: TRBD1; abundance: few; CDR3aa: CASSVDGQGDSYGYTF; CDR3nt: TGTGCCAGCAGCGTAGATGGACAGGGGGATAGCTATGGCTACACCTTC